The clone carrying this T cell receptor beta chain was recorded many times. Its antigen is as yet unknown. These data come from a study of blood T cells in healthy people across ages. Study-wide results and limits: Naive and antigen-experienced cells could not be conclusively compared, given unsorted PBMCs.

Primers used in a second PCR of roughly 7 to 12 cycles were a sample-barcoded 5' primer and a J-beta primer mix. MiXCR was run by TCRdb on the 5' RACE reads, yielding one entry per CDR3 protein. The sample has around 1,700,000 distinct CDR3 sequences, 28% seen once. The CDR3 extends over 19 amino acids. V was clipped by 1 base and J by 0 bases; unmatched bases: 8. Germline V gene data show CDR1 as KGHSH and CDR2 as LQKENI. Around 9.5 milliliters of peripheral blood were drawn from each donor. Every sample yielded at least 6.5 million isolated PBMCs. This clonotype was sampled from a woman aged 25-40 years in good health. The sequencing input was blood. V gene TRBV18 combines with J gene TRBJ2-4; 11 nucleotides align to TRBD2. CDR3 sequence: CASSPQRGLADLAKNIQYF. The CDR3 DNA follows: TGTGCCAGCTCACCACAACGGGGACTAGCGGACCTAGCCAAAAACATTCAGTACTTC. The full variable domain, in which reference TRBV18 and TRBJ2-4 provide the parts outside the CDR3, is NAGVMQNPRHLVRRRGQEARLRCSPMKGHSHVYWYRQLPEEGLKFMVYLQKENIIDESGMPKERFSAEFPKEGPSILRIQQVVRGDSAAYFCASSPQRGLADLAKNIQYFGAGTRLSVL.